This paragraph covers one T cell receptor (beta chain) sequence. Its specificity is not known. This CDR3 has 14 residues. V lost 3 bases, J lost 4 bases, and 13 bases lay in between. Germline V lookup: CDR1 KGHSH, CDR2 LQKENI. The sample is drawn from a study of T cells in localized non-small cell lung cancer. Study-wide points: Longer overall survival associated with higher blood T cell density; shorter survival with higher adjacent-lung clonality. Within adjacent lung there appeared a median approximately 59 of the top 100 tumor clones. Tumor samples were not multi-region, leaving intratumor heterogeneity unexcluded. Peak T cell clonality was found in uninvolved adjacent lung, exceeding tumor.

The data were produced by immunoSEQ multiplex PCR, yet TCRdb's version contains in-frame clones alone and is incomplete. Counted here are under 35,000 clones, about 91% occurring once; the ten biggest clones make up more than 25%. This material consisted of peripheral blood, taken before any cancer treatment. The chain carries TRBV18 and TRBJ2-7, with D possibly being TRBD2 (6 bases). The receptor was isolated from a female donor over 55 with stage I lung adenocarcinoma. The CDR3 bases are TGTGCCAGCTCACCTTCAACGGGAGATTACGAGCAGTACTTC. This codes for CASSPSTGDYEQYF.